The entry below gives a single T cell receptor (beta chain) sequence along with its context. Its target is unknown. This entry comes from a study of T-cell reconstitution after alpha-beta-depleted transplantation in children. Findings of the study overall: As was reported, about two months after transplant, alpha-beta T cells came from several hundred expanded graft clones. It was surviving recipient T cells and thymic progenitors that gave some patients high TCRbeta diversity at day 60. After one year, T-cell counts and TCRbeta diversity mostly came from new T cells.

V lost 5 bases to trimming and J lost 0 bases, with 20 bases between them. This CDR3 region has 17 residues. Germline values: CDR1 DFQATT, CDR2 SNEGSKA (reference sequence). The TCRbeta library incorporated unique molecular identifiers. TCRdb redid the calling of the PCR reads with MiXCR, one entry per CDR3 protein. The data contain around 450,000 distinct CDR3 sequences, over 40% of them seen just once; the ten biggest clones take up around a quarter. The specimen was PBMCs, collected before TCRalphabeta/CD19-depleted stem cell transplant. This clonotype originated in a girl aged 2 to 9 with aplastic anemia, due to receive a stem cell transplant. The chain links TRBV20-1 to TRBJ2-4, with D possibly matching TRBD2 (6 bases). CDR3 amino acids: CSAQGLASSLAKNIQYF. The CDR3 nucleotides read TGCAGTGCTCAAGGGCTAGCGTCCTCCCTAGCCAAAAACATTCAGTACTTC.